These 3 T cell receptor beta chains originate from one sample sequenced in a study of T cells in Graves' hyperthyroidism and ophthalmopathy. RNA transcripts served as the template for amplifying TCR beta CDR3 regions. The primer set for the first-round RT-PCR of the TCR CDR3 was HTBI. TCRdb re-analysed the multiplex PCR reads in MiXCR, keeping a single row per CDR3 protein. Of fewer than 850,000 distinct CDR3 sequences listed, 15% to 20% are singletons. The sequencing sample was made of blood. These receptors came from a man aged 50 to 59 with Graves' hyperthyroidism.

Turning to this clonotype: A much larger clone is a single base away; this may be a read error. The chain links TRBV7-9 to TRBJ2-7, with TRBD1 identical over 7 bases. The CDR3 covers 14 residues. The germline CDR1 and CDR2 sequences are SEHNR and FQNEAQ (reference sequence). V was pared by 6 bases and J by 2 bases, with 7 bases of the junction left unmatched. The CDR3 spells CASRPRGQPYEQYF. The DNA for the CDR3 is TGTGCCAGCAGACCCAGGGGACAGCCCTACGAGCAGTACTTC. Using reference TRBV7-9 and TRBJ2-7 for the parts outside the CDR3, the full variable domain is DTGVSQNPRHKITKRGQNVTFRCDPISEHNRLYWYRQTLGQGPEFLTYFQNEAQLEKSRLLSDRFSAERPKGSFSTLEIQRTEQGDSAMYLCASRPRGQPYEQYFGPGTRLTVT.

This clonotype has at least ten counts. The V gene is TRBV6-5, the J gene TRBJ2-5, with D unclear. Germline assignment: CDR1 MNHEY and CDR2 SVGAGI. The length of the CDR3 is 14 residues. The V end was cut by 0 bases, the J end by 0 bases, with 5 bases between. CDR3 DNA: TGTGCCAGCAGTTACTCGTACAACCAAGAGACCCAGTACTTC. Protein product: CASSYSYNQETQYF.

The chain couples TRBV19 to TRBJ1-1; D remains unclear. This CDR3 is built from 12 residues. CDR1 and CDR2 (germline): LNHDA, SQIVND (reference sequence). V was trimmed by 8 bases and J by 6 bases, leaving 13 bases between them. The CDR3 region has the DNA TGTGCCAGTCAGACGGGTTCCGCTGAAGCTTTCTTT. It encodes CASQTGSAEAFF.